The next 16 T cell receptor beta chains were all read from a single sample in a study of shared clonotypes between healthy human individuals. Generated by immunoSEQ multiplex PCR, the TCRdb table keeps only in-frame clones and is missing some. The repertoire includes 2 million to 2.5 million clones, over 90% of them detected once, and around 0.4% sits in the top ten. The source material was naive CD4+ T cells from PBMCs. Regarding subset: CD45RA+ positively selected. The receptors were sampled from a young man in good health. Some clones in this sample may be carry-over from other donors' samples.

The V gene is TRBV5-1, the J gene TRBJ1-4, with 9 bases lining up with TRBD1. This CDR3 contains 14 residues. Germline V CDR1 and CDR2: SGHRS, YFSETQ. Losses at the gene ends were 5 bases for V and 5 bases for J; bases not matched to a gene: 4. CDR3 protein: CASRAGTGNEKLFF. In DNA, the CDR3 is TGCGCCAGCAGGGCCGGGACAGGGAATGAAAAACTGTTTTTT. The full variable domain, with the rest looked up from reference TRBV5-1 and TRBJ1-4, is KAGVTQTPRYLIKTRGQQVTLSCSPISGHRSVSWYQQTPGQGLQFLFEYFSETQRNKGNFPGRFSGRQFSNSRSEMNVSTLELGDSALYLCASRAGTGNEKLFFGSGTQLSVL.

The J gene is TRBJ2-7, the V gene TRBV28; D may correspond to TRBD1 or TRBD2 (5 bases each). From germline, CDR1 is MDHEN and CDR2 SYDVKM. With 2 bases removed from V and 2 bases from J, the gap between germline ends came to 10 bases. The CDR3 consists of 14 residues. CDR3 nucleotides: TGTGCCAGCAGTTTAGAGGGGTTCACCTACGAGCAGTACTTC. Translating it yields CASSLEGFTYEQYF.

This rearrangement joins TRBV6-6 to TRBJ2-5, with TRBD1 matching 11 bases. This CDR3 spans 15 amino acids. Germline CDR1 and CDR2: MNHNY and SVGAGI (reference sequence). Trimming cost V 0 bases and J 11 bases; bases outside gene matches: 8. The DNA of the CDR3 is TGTGCCAGCAGTTACTCCGGACAGGGGGCAGGTGAGCAGTACTTC. This codes for CASSYSGQGAGEQYF.

The rearrangement joins TRBV5-1 to TRBJ2-3; 7 bases fit TRBD2. CDR1 and CDR2 from the germline V gene are SGHRS and YFSETQ. V lost 2 bases, J lost 4 bases, and 16 bases stayed unmatched. The CDR3 extends over 18 amino acids. This chain's CDR3 is CASSFPPRRREIPDTQYF. CDR3 bases: TGCGCCAGCAGCTTTCCCCCTAGGAGGCGGGAGATCCCAGATACGCAGTATTTT.

This clone was seen a single time. The chain has TRBV7-2 and TRBJ2-1; D gene ambiguous. Deletions cut 5 bases from V and 9 bases from J, with 14 bases between. The CDR3 contains 13 residues. Germline assignment: CDR1 SGHTA and CDR2 FQGNSA. The CDR3 sequence is CASSLHRTGEQFF. CDR3 in DNA: TGTGCCAGCAGCCTACACCGGACGGGTGAGCAGTTCTTC.

The J gene is TRBJ1-5, the V gene TRBV5-6; TRBD1 is a possible D gene (5 bases). The CDR3 covers 16 residues. Germline V gene data show CDR1 as SGHDT and CDR2 as YYEEEE. Trimming stripped 2 bases from V and 4 bases from J, with 16 bases between. CDR3 loop: CASSFRPRQGNQPQHF. The CDR3 DNA follows: TGTGCCAGCAGCTTCCGGCCCCGGCAGGGAAATCAGCCCCAGCATTTT. Filled out from reference TRBV5-6 and TRBJ1-5, the complete variable domain reads DAGVTQSPTHLIKTRGQQVTLRCSPKSGHDTVSWYQQALGQGPQFIFQYYEEEERQRGNFPDRFSGHQFPNYSSELNVNALLLGDSALYLCASSFRPRQGNQPQHFGDGTRLSIL.

CDR3 amino acids: CASTMIGASYNEQFF. The CDR3 DNA sequence: TGTGCCAGCACCATGATCGGGGCCTCCTACAATGAGCAGTTCTTC. The rearrangement links TRBV6-6 to TRBJ2-1; the D call may be TRBD1 or TRBD2 (5 bases each). V was trimmed by 7 bases and J by 0 bases, leaving 13 bases between them. The germline CDR1 and CDR2 sequences are MNHNY and SVGAGI (reference sequence). The CDR3 has 15 residues.

This chain uses TRBV5-1 with TRBJ2-5; 9 bases agree with TRBD2. CDR1 and CDR2 (germline): SGHRS, YFSETQ. CDR3 length equals 13 residues. Unmatched junction bases numbered 4, after V lost 7 bases and J lost 3 bases. The CDR3 DNA sequence: TGCGCCAGCGCTCGACTAGCGGAAGAGACCCAGTACTTC. Protein sequence: CASARLAEETQYF.

The chain joins TRBV18 to TRBJ2-5; the match to TRBD1 covers 8 bases. Germline CDR1 reads KGHSH; CDR2 reads LQKENI. V was pared by 6 bases and J by 4 bases, with 7 bases of the junction left unmatched. The CDR3 consists of 14 residues. The CDR3 DNA is TGTGCCAGCTCCCAAGGACAGGGAGTAGAGACCCAGTACTTC. Translating it yields CASSQGQGVETQYF.

The chain carries TRBV5-4 and TRBJ2-5, with 8 bases lining up with TRBD2. The CDR3 has 13 residues. Trimming took 9 bases from V and 2 from J; bases not matched to a gene: 6. CDR1 SGHNT and CDR2 YYREEE come from the germline V gene (reference sequence). CDR3 sequence (DNA): TGTGCCACCGGGACTAGGGGGCAAGAGACCCAGTACTTC. Translation: CATGTRGQETQYF.

This rearrangement joins TRBV29-1 to TRBJ2-5; possible D gene TRBD2, 6 bases. TRBJ2-7 explains the end of the DNA better; the J call may be wrong. This CDR3 has 14 residues. Germline CDR1 reads SQVTM; CDR2 reads ANQGSEA. The CDR3 DNA reads as TGCAGCGGTGGGAAGGGACTGAATTCCTACGAGCAGTACTTC. Its protein product is CSGGKGLNSYEQYF.

V gene TRBV5-1 combines with J gene TRBJ1-3; unclear D gene. Trimming stripped 5 bases from V and 0 bases from J, with 15 bases between. Looked up from germline, CDR1 is SGHRS and CDR2 is YFSETQ. The CDR3 consists of 16 residues. CDR3 sequence: CASSPGGLSSGNTIYF. CDR3 nucleotides: TGCGCCAGCAGTCCCGGCGGCCTCAGCTCTGGAAACACCATATATTTT.

The V and J genes are TRBV6-6 and TRBJ2-7; unclear D gene. V was shortened by 2 bases and J by 5 bases, with 4 bases between the two germline ends. Germline CDR1 reads MNHNY; CDR2 reads SVGAGI (reference sequence). The CDR3 has 11 amino acids. The CDR3: CASSYGDEQYF. The CDR3 DNA follows: TGTGCCAGCAGTTACGGGGACGAGCAGTACTTC.

The chain uses TRBV21-1 and TRBJ1-2; TRBD1, the table's D call, lacks a check against the DNA. TRBV21-1 is annotated as a pseudogene. CDR3 length: 16 residues. CDR3: CASSPLSLQGSRGYTF. DNA for the CDR3: TGTGCCAGCAGCCCATTAAGTTTACAGGGGAGTCGGGGCTACACCTTC.

This chain connects TRBV30 to TRBJ2-5, with D possibly being TRBD2 (6 bases). V was cut by 4 bases and J by 1 base, with 10 bases left in between. This CDR3 is 13 amino acids long. Looked up from germline, CDR1 is GTSNPN and CDR2 is SVGIG (reference sequence). The CDR3: CAWIRDSQETQYF. The CDR3 DNA reads as TGTGCCTGGATTCGGGACTCCCAAGAGACCCAGTACTTC.

The CDR3 region is CASRSSGDTYEQYF. CDR3 DNA sequence: TGTGCCAGCAGATCAAGCGGGGATACCTACGAGCAGTACTTC. The chain is built from TRBV28 and TRBJ2-7; 7 bases align to TRBD2. J gave up 2 bases and V 6 bases, and 7 bases lay outside the gene matches. This CDR3 comprises 14 residues. Germline V gene sequence: CDR1 MDHEN, CDR2 SYDVKM.